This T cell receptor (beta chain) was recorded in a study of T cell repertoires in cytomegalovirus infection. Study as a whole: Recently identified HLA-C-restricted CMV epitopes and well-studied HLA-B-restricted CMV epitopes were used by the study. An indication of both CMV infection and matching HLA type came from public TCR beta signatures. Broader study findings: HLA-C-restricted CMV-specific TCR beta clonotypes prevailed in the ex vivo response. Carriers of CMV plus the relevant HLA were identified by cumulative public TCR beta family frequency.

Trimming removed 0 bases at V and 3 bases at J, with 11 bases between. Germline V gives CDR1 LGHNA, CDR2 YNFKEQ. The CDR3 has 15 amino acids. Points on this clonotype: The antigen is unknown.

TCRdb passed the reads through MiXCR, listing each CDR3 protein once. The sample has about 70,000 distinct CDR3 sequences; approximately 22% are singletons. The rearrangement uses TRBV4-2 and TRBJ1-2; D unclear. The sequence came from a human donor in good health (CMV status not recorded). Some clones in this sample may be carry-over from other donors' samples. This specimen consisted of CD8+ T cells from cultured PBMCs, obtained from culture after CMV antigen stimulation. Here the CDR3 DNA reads TGTGCCAGCAGCCAAGACGGGAGTTTGGACTATGGCTACACCTTC. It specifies CASSQDGSLDYGYTF.